Detailed here is one T cell receptor beta chain. Its antigen remains unknown. Libraries were prepared by immunoSEQ multiplex PCR; TCRdb keeps only in-frame clonotypes and omits some of them. The sample lists some 45,000 clones; roughly 90% were seen once. The data stem from a study of cytomegalovirus exposure and HLA in healthy donors. Study-wide findings and caveats: Cytomegalovirus association was assigned to 170 or so TCR beta chains.

V gave up 0 bases and J gave up 6 bases, with 13 bases separating them. Germline values: CDR1 SGHNT, CDR2 YYREEE (reference sequence). The CDR3 runs 14 residues. V usage is TRBV5-4 and J usage is TRBJ2-7; D possibly corresponds to TRBD1 (6 bases). This sequence was found in a man aged 18 to 29 in good health and CMV-seronegative. Sequencing was performed on PBMCs. CDR3 bases: TGTGCCAGCAGCTTGGAGAAGGGGGAAGCCGAGCAGTACTTC. This translates into CASSLEKGEAEQYF.